The rows below give T cell receptor beta chains drawn from one sample of a study of blood T cell repertoires in COVID-19. Sequencing used immunoSEQ multiplex PCR; TCRdb keeps in-frame clones, though not all of them. The repertoire holds some 500,000 clones, with approximately 91% as singletons. Sequencing input: peripheral blood. Receptors were obtained from a woman between 50 and 59 years old with COVID-19, enrolled during active disease. CDR3s include the opening cysteine and the closing phenylalanine or tryptophan. A D gene is named only where the DNA matches it firmly. The size field is filled for only some rows; it gives once, few, many or a size class.

V	size	D	J	DNA	CDR3
TRBV19	-	-	TRBJ1-5	TGTGCCAGTAGTCTCGGGGTTGTTACTAATCAGCCCCAGCATTTT	CASSLGVVTNQPQHF
TRBV12-5	once	-	TRBJ2-1	TGTGCTAGCACGCGTAACCGAGAAGGGGATGAGCAGTTCTTC	CASTRNREGDEQFF
TRBV30	-	-	TRBJ2-3	TGTGCCTGGGGCAAAGGGGAATCTTATACGCAGTATTTT	CAWGKGESYTQYF
TRBV2	-	-	TRBJ1-2	TGTGCCAGCAGTCCAGACAGGATCTCGGTTAACTATGGCTACACCTTC	CASSPDRISVNYGYTF
TRBV7-9	-	TRBD1	TRBJ2-3	TGTGCCAGCAGCGCTAAGGGACAGTACACAGATACGCAGTATTTT	CASSAKGQYTDTQYF
TRBV6-5	-	-	TRBJ2-2	TGTGCCAGCGGCTTTGGGGGGTTGAACACCGGGGAGCTGTTTTTT	CASGFGGLNTGELFF
TRBV9	once	TRBD1	TRBJ1-1	TGTGCCAGCAGCGGACAGGGTAAAATCACTGAAGCTTTCTTT	CASSGQGKITEAFF
TRBV10-1	-	-	TRBJ2-1	TGCGCCAGCAGTGAGTCAAGCGTGTACAATGAGCAGTTCTTC	CASSESSVYNEQFF
TRBV19	-	-	TRBJ2-3	TGTGCCAGTAGTAACGAGTGGGAGGATACGCAGTATTTT	CASSNEWEDTQYF
TRBV5-1	once	TRBD1	TRBJ2-2	TGCGCCAGCAGCCCGGGACAGGTGAACACCGGGGAGCTGTTTTTT	CASSPGQVNTGELFF
TRBV6-5	-	-	TRBJ2-7	TGTGCCAGTGGATCCGGGGGGCCCCTGATTGATGAGCAGTACTTC	CASGSGGPLIDEQYF
TRBV4-1	-	-	TRBJ1-5	TGCGCCAGCAGCCAAGACCGACAGTATAGCAATCAGCCCCAGCATTTT	CASSQDRQYSNQPQHF
TRBV9	-	-	TRBJ2-2	TGTGCCAGTTCCGGTCAGGCGGAGCTGTTTTTT	CASSGQAELFF
TRBV3-1/TRBV3-2	once	TRBD1	TRBJ2-5	TGTGCCAGCAGCTACTCCTTCGGGACAGGGGGCCAAGAGACCCAGTACTTC	CASSYSFGTGGQETQYF
TRBV6-5	-	TRBD1	TRBJ2-7	TGTGCCAGCAGCGTGACAGGGGGCTCTTACGAGCAGTACTTC	CASSVTGGSYEQYF
TRBV29-1	once	-	TRBJ2-7	TGCAGCGCCGGCCTACAGGGTTCCTACGAGCAGTACTTC	CSAGLQGSYEQYF
TRBV10-3	once	TRBD2	TRBJ2-1	TGTGCCATCAGCCAACCCCCGGGACTAGCGGGTTACAATGAGCAGTTCTTC	CAISQPPGLAGYNEQFF
TRBV20-1	-	-	TRBJ1-2	TGCAGTGCTGGGGAGCCGAATGGCTACACCTTC	CSAGEPNGYTF
TRBV9	-	TRBD1	TRBJ1-4	TGTGCCAGCAGCCCAAGGACAGGGGTTGAAAAACTGTTTTTT	CASSPRTGVEKLFF
TRBV2	-	-	TRBJ1-4	TGTGCCAGCAGTAGCAGGGTGGACGAACTGTTTTTT	CASSSRVDELFF
TRBV19	-	TRBD1	TRBJ1-2	TGTGCCAGTAGTAGAGGGACAGCCGATGGCTACACCTTC	CASSRGTADGYTF
TRBV19	once	-	TRBJ2-3	TGTGCCAGTAGTATTCTCCTCTTCACAGATACGCAGTATTTT	CASSILLFTDTQYF
TRBV9	-	TRBD1	TRBJ1-3	TGTGCCAGCAGCGCAGGAACGGGACCGGGACAGAGGACCATATATTTT	CASSAGTGPGQRTIYF
TRBV2	-	-	TRBJ1-1	TGTGCCAGCAGCAAAGGAGGAGGGAGTTGGACTGAAGCTTTCTTT	CASSKGGGSWTEAFF
TRBV7-9	-	-	TRBJ1-2	TGTGCCAGCAGCGTGGAGTCAGGGATGCACTATGGCTACACCTTC	CASSVESGMHYGYTF
TRBV9	-	TRBD1	TRBJ2-7	TGTGCCAGCAGCGCCGGACAGGCCCGCTACGAGCAGTACTTC	CASSAGQARYEQYF
TRBV9	-	TRBD1	TRBJ1-2	TGTGCCAGCACCCAAGCTACAGGGGGCTTTGGCTACACCTTC	CASTQATGGFGYTF
TRBV5-1	-	-	TRBJ2-6	TGCGCCAGCAGCTTGGTTTACTCTGGGGCCAACGTCCTGACTTTC	CASSLVYSGANVLTF
TRBV15	-	TRBD1	TRBJ2-1	TGTGCCACCAGCAGTCCCACGGCCACTAGGGGGCCGAACAATGAGCAGTTCTTC	CATSSPTATRGPNNEQFF
TRBV19	-	-	TRBJ1-1	TGTGCCAGTATTGGGGAGGGGTTCACTGAAGCTTTCTTT	CASIGEGFTEAFF
TRBV13	-	-	TRBJ1-2	TGTGCCAGCAGCTTAGGGGTTCTGAGTGTAAGAGATGGCTACACCTTC	CASSLGVLSVRDGYTF
TRBV18	-	-	TRBJ2-2	TGTGCCAGCTCACCAAGCGGAAACACCGGGGAGCTGTTTTTT	CASSPSGNTGELFF
TRBV3-1/TRBV3-2	-	-	TRBJ1-3	TGTGCCAGCAGCCGTGGGCAGCTATCTGGAAACACCATATATTTT	CASSRGQLSGNTIYF
TRBV10-2	-	TRBD1	TRBJ2-7	TGCGCCAGCAGTGAAGGGACAGGAGAGCAGTACTTC	CASSEGTGEQYF
TRBV27	-	-	TRBJ1-4	TGTGCCAGCAGTTTCTCGACAGGAGAAAAACTGTTTTTT	CASSFSTGEKLFF
TRBV20-1	once	-	TRBJ2-5	TGCAGTGGGCAGGGACAAGAGACCCAGTACTTC	CSGQGQETQYF
TRBV3-1/TRBV3-2	-	-	TRBJ1-1	TGTGCCAGCAGCAAAAGGGGAGGCACTGAAGCTTTCTTT	CASSKRGGTEAFF
TRBV29-1	-	-	TRBJ2-5	TGCAGCGTTCCCCAGATAAACTTC	CSVPQINF
TRBV10-2	-	TRBD1	TRBJ1-2	TGCGCCAGCAGGGGGGACAGCCGCCATGGCTACACCTTC	CASRGDSRHGYTF
TRBV18	-	-	TRBJ1-5	TGTGCCAGCTCATATTCTGGCAATCAGCCCCAGCATTTT	CASSYSGNQPQHF
TRBV29-1	-	TRBD1	TRBJ1-2	TGCAGCGCCCAGACAGGGGAAGACTATGGCTACACCTTC	CSAQTGEDYGYTF
TRBV5-6	-	TRBD1	TRBJ2-1	TGTGCCAGCAGCTTGGGGCGGGGGACAGGGAGCCCTTACAATGAGCAGTTCTTC	CASSLGRGTGSPYNEQFF
TRBV9	once	-	TRBJ1-5	TGTGCCAGCAGCGCCGGGGATCGGCCCCAGCATTTT	CASSAGDRPQHF
TRBV7-7	-	-	TRBJ2-2	TGTGCCAGCAGCCTCAGCGGTACCGGGGAGCTGTTTTTT	CASSLSGTGELFF
TRBV12-3/TRBV12-4	-	-	TRBJ1-5	TGTGCCAGCAGTTTAGGGCGGGGGCAGCCCCAGCATTTT	CASSLGRGQPQHF
TRBV5-1	once	-	TRBJ1-6	TGCGCCAGCAGCTCTAGTAGCTCCTATAATTCACCCCTCCACTTT	CASSSSSSYNSPLHF
TRBV3-1/TRBV3-2	-	TRBD1	TRBJ1-1	TGTGCCAGCAGCCCGACAGGGGTCACTGAAGCTTTCTTT	CASSPTGVTEAFF
TRBV6-4	-	TRBD1	TRBJ1-2	TGTGCCAGCAGAGAGTATTCCGGGACAGGGTTATATGGCTACACCTTC	CASREYSGTGLYGYTF
TRBV12-5	-	TRBD2	TRBJ2-1	TGTGCTAGTGGTTTGGACCCACGACTAGCGGGGGTCAATGAGCAGTTCTTC	CASGLDPRLAGVNEQFF
TRBV11-3	-	-	TRBJ1-1	TGTGCCAGCAGCTTAGTAAGAGGCACTGAAGCTTTCTTT	CASSLVRGTEAFF
TRBV19	-	TRBD2	TRBJ2-1	TGTGCCAGTAGGTCGATAGCGGGGGGGAATGAGCAGTTCTTC	CASRSIAGGNEQFF
TRBV19	-	-	TRBJ1-2	TGTGCCAGTAGTATAGATGACAGCTACTATGGCTACACCTTC	CASSIDDSYYGYTF